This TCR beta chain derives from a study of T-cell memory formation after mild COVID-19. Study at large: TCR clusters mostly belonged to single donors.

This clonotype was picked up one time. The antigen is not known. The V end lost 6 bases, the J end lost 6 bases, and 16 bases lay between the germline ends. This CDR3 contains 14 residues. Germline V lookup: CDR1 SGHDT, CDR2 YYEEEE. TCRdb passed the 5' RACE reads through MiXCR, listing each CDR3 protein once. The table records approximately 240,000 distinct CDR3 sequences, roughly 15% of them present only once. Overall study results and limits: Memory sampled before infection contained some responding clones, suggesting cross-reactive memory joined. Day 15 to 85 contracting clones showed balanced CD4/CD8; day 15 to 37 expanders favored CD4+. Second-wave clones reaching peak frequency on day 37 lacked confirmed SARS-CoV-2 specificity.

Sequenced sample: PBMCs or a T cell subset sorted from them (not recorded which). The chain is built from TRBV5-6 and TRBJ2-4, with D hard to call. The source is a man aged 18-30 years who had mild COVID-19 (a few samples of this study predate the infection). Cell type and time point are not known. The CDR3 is CASTETGVGNIQYF. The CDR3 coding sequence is TGTGCCAGCACCGAAACGGGCGTCGGAAACATTCAGTACTTC. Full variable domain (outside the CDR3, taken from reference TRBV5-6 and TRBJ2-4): DAGVTQSPTHLIKTRGQQVTLRCSPKSGHDTVSWYQQALGQGPQFIFQYYEEEERQRGNFPDRFSGHQFPNYSSELNVNALLLGDSALYLCASTETGVGNIQYFGAGTRLSVL.